The next 2 T cell receptor beta chains were all read from a single sample in a study of identical twins. TCRdb independently ran MiXCR on the 5' RACE reads; one entry per CDR3 protein. The sample yields approximately 590,000 distinct CDR3 sequences, more than 9% seen once. This sample also belongs to another study, concerning yellow fever vaccine responses in identical twins.

Sequenced sample: PBMCs. All receptors come from a woman between 18 and 29 years old in good health.

This clonotype was recorded at least ten times. The V and J genes are TRBV5-1 and TRBJ1-1; 8 bases align to TRBD1. Germline CDR1 SGHRS, CDR2 YFSETQ. The ends lost 4 bases at V and 1 base at J; junction bases unmatched: 6. CDR3 length: 15 amino acids. The CDR3 region is CASSKDRATNTEAFF. Written as DNA, the CDR3 is TGCGCCAGCAGCAAGGACAGGGCTACGAACACTGAAGCTTTCTTT. Combining the CDR3 with reference TRBV5-1 and TRBJ1-1 gives the whole variable domain KAGVTQTPRYLIKTRGQQVTLSCSPISGHRSVSWYQQTPGQGLQFLFEYFSETQRNKGNFPGRFSGRQFSNSRSEMNVSTLELGDSALYLCASSKDRATNTEAFFGQGTRLTVV.

This clonotype was recorded a few times. The chain recombines TRBV28 with TRBJ2-7, with TRBD1 as a possible D gene (6 bases). The CDR3 has 12 residues. Per the germline V gene, CDR1 is MDHEN and CDR2 is SYDVKM. The V and J ends lost 5 bases and 5 bases respectively, with 10 bases between them. The CDR3 sequence is CASSRRTDEQYF. The CDR3 DNA follows: TGTGCCAGCAGTCGCAGGACAGACGAGCAGTACTTC.